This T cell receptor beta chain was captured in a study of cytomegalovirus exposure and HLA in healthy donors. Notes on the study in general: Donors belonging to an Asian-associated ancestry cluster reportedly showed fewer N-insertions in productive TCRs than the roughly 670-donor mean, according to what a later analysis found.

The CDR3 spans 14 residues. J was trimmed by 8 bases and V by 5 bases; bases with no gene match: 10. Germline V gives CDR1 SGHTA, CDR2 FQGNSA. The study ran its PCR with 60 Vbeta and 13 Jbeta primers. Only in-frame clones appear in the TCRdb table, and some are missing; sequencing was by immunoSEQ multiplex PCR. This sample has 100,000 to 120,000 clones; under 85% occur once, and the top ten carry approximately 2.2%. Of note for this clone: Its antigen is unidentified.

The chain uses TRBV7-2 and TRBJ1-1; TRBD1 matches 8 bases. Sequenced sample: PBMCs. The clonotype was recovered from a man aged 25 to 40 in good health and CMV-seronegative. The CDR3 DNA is TGTGCCAGCAGCCCGATAGGGACAGGCAGAGAAGCTTTCTTT. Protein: CASSPIGTGREAFF.